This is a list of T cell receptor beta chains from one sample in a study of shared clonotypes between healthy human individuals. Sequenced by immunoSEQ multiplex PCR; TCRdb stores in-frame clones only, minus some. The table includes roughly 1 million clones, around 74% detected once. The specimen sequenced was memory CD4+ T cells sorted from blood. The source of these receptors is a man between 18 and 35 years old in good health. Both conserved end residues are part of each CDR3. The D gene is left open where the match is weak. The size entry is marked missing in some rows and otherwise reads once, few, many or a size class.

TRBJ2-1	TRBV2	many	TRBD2	CASSEVAPTSGNAGEQFF	TGTGCCAGCAGTGAAGTAGCCCCGACTAGCGGGAATGCCGGTGAGCAGTTCTTC
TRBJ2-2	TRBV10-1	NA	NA	CASSGITGELFF	TGCGCCAGCAGCGGGATCACCGGGGAGCTGTTTTTT
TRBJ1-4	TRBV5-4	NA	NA	CASSLALGSNEKLFF	TGTGCCAGCAGCTTGGCCCTTGGATCAAATGAAAAACTGTTTTTT
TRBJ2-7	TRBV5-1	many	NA	CASHSAEGDYEQYF	TGCGCCAGCCACTCGGCCGAGGGGGATTACGAGCAGTACTTC
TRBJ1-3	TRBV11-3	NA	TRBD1	CASSPPLRDRTF	TGTGCCAGCAGCCCTCCTCTCCGGGACAGAACCTTT
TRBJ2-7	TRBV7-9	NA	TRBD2	CASSLVAGAYEQYF	TGTGCCAGCAGCTTAGTAGCGGGAGCCTACGAGCAGTACTTC
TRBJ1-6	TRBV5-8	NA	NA	CASSLAALYNSPLHF	TGTGCCAGCAGCTTGGCAGCGTTATATAATTCACCCCTCCACTTT
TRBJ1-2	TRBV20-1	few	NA	CSAGRQNGYTF	TGCAGTGCTGGGCGACAGAATGGCTACACCTTC
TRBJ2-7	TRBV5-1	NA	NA	CASTSFGLNRSNEQYF	TGCGCCAGCACCTCATTTGGACTAAATAGAAGCAACGAGCAGTACTTC
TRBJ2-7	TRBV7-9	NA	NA	CASSLTDGSEQYF	TGTGCCAGCAGCTTAACGGATGGGAGCGAGCAGTACTTC
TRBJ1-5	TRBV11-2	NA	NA	CASSLGGTSNQPQHF	TGTGCCAGCAGCTTAGGGGGCACTAGCAATCAGCCCCAGCATTTT
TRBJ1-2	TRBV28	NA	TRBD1	CASRPIGQGNYGYTF	TGTGCCAGCAGGCCGATCGGACAGGGGAACTATGGCTACACCTTC
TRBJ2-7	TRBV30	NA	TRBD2	CAWSRMTGGHEQYF	TGTGCCTGGAGTAGGATGACGGGAGGCCACGAGCAGTACTTC
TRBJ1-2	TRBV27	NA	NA	CASSLSGYGYTF	TGTGCCAGCAGTTTATCCGGCTATGGCTACACCTTC
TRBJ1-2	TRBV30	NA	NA	CAWSSGNYGYTF	TGTGCCTGGAGTTCGGGGAACTATGGCTACACCTTC
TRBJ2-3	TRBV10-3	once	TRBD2	CAISERGVTDTQYF	TGTGCCATCAGTGAGCGGGGGGTCACAGATACGCAGTATTTT